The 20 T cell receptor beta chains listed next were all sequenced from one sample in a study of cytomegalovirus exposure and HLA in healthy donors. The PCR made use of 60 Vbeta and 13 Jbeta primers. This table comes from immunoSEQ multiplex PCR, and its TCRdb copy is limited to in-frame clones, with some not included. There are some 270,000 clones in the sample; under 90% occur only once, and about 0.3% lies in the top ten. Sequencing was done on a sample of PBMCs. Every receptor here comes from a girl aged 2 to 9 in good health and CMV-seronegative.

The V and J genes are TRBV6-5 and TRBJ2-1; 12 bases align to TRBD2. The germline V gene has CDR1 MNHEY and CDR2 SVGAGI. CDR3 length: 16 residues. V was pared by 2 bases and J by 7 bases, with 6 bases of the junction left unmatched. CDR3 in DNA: TGTGCCAGCAGTTACCTAGCGGGGGGGCCCGGGAATGAGCAGTTCTTC. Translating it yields CASSYLAGGPGNEQFF.

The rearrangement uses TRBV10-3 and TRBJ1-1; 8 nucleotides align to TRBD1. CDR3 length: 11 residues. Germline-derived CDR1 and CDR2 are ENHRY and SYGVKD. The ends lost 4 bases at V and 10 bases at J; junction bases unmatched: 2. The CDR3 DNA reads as TGTGCCATCAGTGCCAGGGGGCGAGCTTTCTTT. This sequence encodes CAISARGRAFF.

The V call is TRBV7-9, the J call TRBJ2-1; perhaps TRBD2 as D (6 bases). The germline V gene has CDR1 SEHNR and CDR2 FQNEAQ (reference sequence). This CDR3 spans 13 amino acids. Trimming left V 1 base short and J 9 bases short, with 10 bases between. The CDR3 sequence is CASSLVEGSEQFF. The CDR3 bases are TGTGCCAGCAGCTTAGTGGAGGGGAGTGAGCAGTTCTTC.

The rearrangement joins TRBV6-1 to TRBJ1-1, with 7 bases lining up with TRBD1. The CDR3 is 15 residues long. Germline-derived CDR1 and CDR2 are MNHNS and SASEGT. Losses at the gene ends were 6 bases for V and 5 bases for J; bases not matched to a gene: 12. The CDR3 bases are TGTGCCAGCAGCCTAGTGACAGGGATGTCGACTGAAGCTTTCTTT. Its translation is CASSLVTGMSTEAFF.

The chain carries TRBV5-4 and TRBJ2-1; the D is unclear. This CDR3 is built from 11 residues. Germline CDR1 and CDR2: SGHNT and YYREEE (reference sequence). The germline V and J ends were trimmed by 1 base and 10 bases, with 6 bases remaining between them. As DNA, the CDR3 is TGTGCCAGCAGCTTGTTTACAGAGCAGTTCTTC. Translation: CASSLFTEQFF.

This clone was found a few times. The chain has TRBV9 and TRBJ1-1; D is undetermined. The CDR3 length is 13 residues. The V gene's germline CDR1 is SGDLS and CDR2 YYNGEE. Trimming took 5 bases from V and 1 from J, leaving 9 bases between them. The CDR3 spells CASSKRENTEAFF. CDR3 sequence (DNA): TGTGCCAGCAGTAAGAGAGAGAACACTGAAGCTTTCTTT.

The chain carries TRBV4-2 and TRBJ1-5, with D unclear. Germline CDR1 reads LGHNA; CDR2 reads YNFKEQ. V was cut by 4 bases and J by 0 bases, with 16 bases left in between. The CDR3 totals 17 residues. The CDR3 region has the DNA TGTGCCAGCAGCCTGGCGCCGGCGGCCTATAGCAATCAGCCCCAGCATTTT. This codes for CASSLAPAAYSNQPQHF.

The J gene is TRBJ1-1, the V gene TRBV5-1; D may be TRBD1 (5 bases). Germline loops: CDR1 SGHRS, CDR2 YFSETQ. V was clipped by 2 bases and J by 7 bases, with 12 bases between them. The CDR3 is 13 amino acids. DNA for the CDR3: TGCGCCAGCAGCTTCTGGCAGGGTGGTGAAGCTTTCTTT. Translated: CASSFWQGGEAFF.

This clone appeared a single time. For the CDR3, the DNA is TGTGCCAGCAGGGGACTAGCGAATAAAGAGACCCAGTACTTC. Amino acid sequence: CASRGLANKETQYF. The chain joins TRBV2 to TRBJ2-5; 10 bases line up with TRBD2. From germline, CDR1 is SNHLY and CDR2 FYNNEI. V dropped 6 bases and J dropped 3; count of bases not matched to a gene: 4. The CDR3 has 14 amino acids. The full variable domain, with the rest looked up from reference TRBV2 and TRBJ2-5, is EPEVTQTPSHQVTQMGQEVILRCVPISNHLYFYWYRQILGQKVEFLVSFYNNEISEKSEIFDDQFSVERPDGSNFTLKIRSTKLEDSAMYFCASRGLANKETQYFGPGTRLLVL.

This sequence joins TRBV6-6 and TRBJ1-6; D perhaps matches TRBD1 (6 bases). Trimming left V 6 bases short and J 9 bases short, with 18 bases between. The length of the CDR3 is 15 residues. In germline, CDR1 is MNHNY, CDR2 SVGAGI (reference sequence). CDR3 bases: TGTGCCAGCAGCCCGACAACAGGGACCTTTTCACCCCTCCACTTT. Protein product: CASSPTTGTFSPLHF.

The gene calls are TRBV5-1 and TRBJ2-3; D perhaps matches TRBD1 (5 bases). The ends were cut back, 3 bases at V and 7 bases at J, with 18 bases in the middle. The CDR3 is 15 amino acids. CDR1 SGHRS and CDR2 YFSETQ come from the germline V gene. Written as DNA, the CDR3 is TGCGCCAGCAGCTCGGAAGGCAGGGCAGCCAATACGCAGTATTTT. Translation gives CASSSEGRAANTQYF.

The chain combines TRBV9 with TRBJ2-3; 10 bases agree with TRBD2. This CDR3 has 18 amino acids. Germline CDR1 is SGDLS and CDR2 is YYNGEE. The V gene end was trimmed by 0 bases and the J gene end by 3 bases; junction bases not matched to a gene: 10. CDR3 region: CASSVGRGLAWWTDTQYF. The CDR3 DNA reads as TGTGCCAGCAGCGTAGGTCGGGGACTAGCGTGGTGGACAGATACGCAGTATTTT.

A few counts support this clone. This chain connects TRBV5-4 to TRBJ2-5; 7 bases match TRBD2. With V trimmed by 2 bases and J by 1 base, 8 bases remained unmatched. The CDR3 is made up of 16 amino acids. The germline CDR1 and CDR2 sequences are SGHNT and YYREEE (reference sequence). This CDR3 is CASSFGGGGFQETQYF. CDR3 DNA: TGTGCCAGCAGCTTCGGTGGGGGAGGGTTCCAAGAGACCCAGTACTTC. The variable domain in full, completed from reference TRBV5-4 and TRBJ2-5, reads ETGVTQSPTHLIKTRGQQVTLRCSSQSGHNTVSWYQQALGQGPQFIFQYYREEENGRGNFPPRFSGLQFPNYSSELNVNALELDDSALYLCASSFGGGGFQETQYFGPGTRLLVL.

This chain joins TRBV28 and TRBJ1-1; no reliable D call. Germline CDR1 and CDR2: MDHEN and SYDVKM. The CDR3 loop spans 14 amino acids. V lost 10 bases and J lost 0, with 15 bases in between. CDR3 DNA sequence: TGTGCCACCCATAGAGTCCTGATGAACACTGAAGCTTTCTTT. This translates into CATHRVLMNTEAFF.

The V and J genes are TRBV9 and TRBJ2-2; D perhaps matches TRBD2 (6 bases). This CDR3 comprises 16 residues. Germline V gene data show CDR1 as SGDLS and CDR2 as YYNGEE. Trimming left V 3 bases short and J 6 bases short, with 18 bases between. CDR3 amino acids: CASSGRDSLWPGELFF. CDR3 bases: TGTGCCAGCAGCGGCCGGGACTCCCTCTGGCCCGGGGAGCTGTTTTTT.

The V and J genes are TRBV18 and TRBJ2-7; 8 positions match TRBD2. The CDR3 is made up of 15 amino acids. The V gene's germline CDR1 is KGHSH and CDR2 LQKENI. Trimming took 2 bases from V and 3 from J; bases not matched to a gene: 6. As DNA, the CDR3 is TGTGCCAGCTCACCATGGACTAGCCGGTACTACGAGCAGTACTTC. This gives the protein CASSPWTSRYYEQYF. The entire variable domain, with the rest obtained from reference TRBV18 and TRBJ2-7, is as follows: NAGVMQNPRHLVRRRGQEARLRCSPMKGHSHVYWYRQLPEEGLKFMVYLQKENIIDESGMPKERFSAEFPKEGPSILRIQQVVRGDSAAYFCASSPWTSRYYEQYFGPGTRLTVT.

The chain's CDR3 is CASSFHRGSGEAFF. CDR3 nucleotides: TGTGCCAGCAGCTTCCACAGGGGGTCCGGTGAAGCTTTCTTT. This chain joins TRBV7-2 and TRBJ1-1; 8 bases match TRBD1. Germline assignment: CDR1 SGHTA and CDR2 FQGNSA. There are 14 residues in the CDR3. V lost 3 bases to trimming and J lost 7 bases; unmatched junction nucleotides: 7.

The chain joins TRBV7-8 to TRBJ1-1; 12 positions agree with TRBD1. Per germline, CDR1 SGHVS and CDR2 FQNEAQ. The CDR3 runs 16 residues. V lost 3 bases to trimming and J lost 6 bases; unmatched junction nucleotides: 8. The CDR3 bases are TGTGCCAGCAGCTTCCTCACCGGGACAGGGGGCTCTGAAGCTTTCTTT. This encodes CASSFLTGTGGSEAFF.

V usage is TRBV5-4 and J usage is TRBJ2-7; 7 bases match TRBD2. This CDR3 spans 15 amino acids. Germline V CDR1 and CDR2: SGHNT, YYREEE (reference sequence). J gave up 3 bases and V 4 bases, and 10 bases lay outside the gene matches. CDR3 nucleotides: TGTGCCAGCAGCCCAAGCGGGGCCCCCATCTACGAGCAGTACTTC. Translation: CASSPSGAPIYEQYF.

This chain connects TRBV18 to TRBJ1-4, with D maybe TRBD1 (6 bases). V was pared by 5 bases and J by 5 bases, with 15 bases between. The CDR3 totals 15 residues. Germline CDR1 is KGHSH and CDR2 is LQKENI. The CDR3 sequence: CASSKDRFLNEKLFF. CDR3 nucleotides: TGTGCCAGCTCAAAAGACAGGTTCTTAAATGAAAAACTGTTTTTT.